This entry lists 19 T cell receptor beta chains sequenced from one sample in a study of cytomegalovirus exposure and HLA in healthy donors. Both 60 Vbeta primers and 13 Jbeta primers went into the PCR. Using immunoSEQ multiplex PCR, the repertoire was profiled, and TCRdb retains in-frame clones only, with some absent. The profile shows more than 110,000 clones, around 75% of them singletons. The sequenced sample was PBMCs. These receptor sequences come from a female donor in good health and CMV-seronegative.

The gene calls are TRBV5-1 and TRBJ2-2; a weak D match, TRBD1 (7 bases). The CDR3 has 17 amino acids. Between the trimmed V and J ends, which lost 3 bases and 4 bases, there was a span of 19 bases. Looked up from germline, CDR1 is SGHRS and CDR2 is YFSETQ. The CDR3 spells CASSSGGGGGLTGELFF. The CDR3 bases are TGCGCCAGCAGCTCGGGCGGAGGGGGCGGACTCACCGGGGAGCTGTTTTTT.

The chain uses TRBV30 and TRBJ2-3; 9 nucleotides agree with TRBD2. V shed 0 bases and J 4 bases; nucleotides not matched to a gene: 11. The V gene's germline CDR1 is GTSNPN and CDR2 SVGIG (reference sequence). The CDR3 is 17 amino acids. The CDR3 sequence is CAWSVTLAGGRADTQYF. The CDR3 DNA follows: TGTGCCTGGAGTGTAACTCTCGCGGGGGGGCGAGCAGATACGCAGTATTTT. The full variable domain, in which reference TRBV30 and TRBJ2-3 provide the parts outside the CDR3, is SQTIHQWPATLVQPVGSPLSLECTVEGTSNPNLYWYRQAAGRGLQLLFYSVGIGQISSEVPQNLSASRPQDRQFILSSKKLLLSDSGFYLCAWSVTLAGGRADTQYFGPGTRLTVL.

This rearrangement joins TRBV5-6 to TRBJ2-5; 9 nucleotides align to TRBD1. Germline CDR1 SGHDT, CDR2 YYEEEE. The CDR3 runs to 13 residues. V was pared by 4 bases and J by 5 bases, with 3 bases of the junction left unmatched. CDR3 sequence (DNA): TGTGCCAGCAGCCTGGACAGGGGTGAGACCCAGTACTTC. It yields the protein CASSLDRGETQYF.

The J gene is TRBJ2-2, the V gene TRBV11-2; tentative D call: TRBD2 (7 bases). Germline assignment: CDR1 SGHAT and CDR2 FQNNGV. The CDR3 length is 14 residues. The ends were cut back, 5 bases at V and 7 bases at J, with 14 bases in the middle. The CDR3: CASSRRGAGGELFF. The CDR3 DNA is TGTGCCAGCAGCCGTCGGGGGGCTGGCGGGGAGCTGTTTTTT.

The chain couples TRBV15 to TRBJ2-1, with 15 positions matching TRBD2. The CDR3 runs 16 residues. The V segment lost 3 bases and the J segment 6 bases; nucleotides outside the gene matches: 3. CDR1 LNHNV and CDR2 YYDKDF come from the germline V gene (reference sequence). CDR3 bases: TGTGCCACCAGCAGGGGGACTAGCGGGGGGACCAATGAGCAGTTCTTC. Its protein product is CATSRGTSGGTNEQFF.

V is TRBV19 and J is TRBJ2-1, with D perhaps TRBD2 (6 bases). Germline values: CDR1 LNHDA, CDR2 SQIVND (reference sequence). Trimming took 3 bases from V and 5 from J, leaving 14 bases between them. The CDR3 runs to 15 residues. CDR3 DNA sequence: TGTGCCAGTAGTATGTGGGGGGAGGCTAACAATGAGCAGTTCTTC. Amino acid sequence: CASSMWGEANNEQFF.

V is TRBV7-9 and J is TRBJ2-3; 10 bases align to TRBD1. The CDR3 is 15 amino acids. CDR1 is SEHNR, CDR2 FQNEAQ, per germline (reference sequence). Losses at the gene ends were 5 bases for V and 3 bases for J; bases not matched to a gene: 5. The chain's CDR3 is CASSTGTGVTDTQYF. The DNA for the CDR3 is TGTGCCAGCAGCACCGGGACAGGGGTTACAGATACGCAGTATTTT.

CDR3 coding DNA: TGCGCCAGCTCGGGGTATGATACGCAGTATTTT. Protein product: CASSGYDTQYF. The chain is built from TRBV5-1 and TRBJ2-3, with a weak D call TRBD2 (5 bases). The CDR3 is 11 amino acids. Trimming removed 7 bases at V and 6 bases at J, with 9 bases between. The germline V gene encodes CDR1 SGHRS and CDR2 YFSETQ.

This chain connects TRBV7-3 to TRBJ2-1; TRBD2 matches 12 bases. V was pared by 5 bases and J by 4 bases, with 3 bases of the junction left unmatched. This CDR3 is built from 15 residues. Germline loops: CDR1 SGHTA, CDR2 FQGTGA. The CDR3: CASSPTSGGYNEQFF. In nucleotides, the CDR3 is TGTGCCAGCAGCCCCACTAGCGGGGGGTACAATGAGCAGTTCTTC.

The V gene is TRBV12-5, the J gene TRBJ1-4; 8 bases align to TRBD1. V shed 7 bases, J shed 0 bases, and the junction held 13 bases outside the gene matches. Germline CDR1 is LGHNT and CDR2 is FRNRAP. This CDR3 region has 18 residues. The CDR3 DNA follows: TGTGCTAGTGCCACGAGGACAGGGATCGTTGCAACTAATGAAAAACTGTTTTTT. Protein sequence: CASATRTGIVATNEKLFF. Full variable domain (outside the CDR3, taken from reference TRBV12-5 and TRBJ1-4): DARVTQTPRHKVTEMGQEVTMRCQPILGHNTVFWYRQTMMQGLELLAYFRNRAPLDDSGMPKDRFSAEMPDATLATLKIQPSEPRDSAVYFCASATRTGIVATNEKLFFGSGTQLSVL.

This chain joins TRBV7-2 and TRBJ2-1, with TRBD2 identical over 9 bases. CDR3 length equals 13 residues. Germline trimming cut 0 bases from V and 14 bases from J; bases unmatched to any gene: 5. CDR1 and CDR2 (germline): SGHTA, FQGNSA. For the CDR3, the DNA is TGTGCCAGCAGCTTAGCGCAGCGGGGGGTCGAGTTCTTC. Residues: CASSLAQRGVEFF.

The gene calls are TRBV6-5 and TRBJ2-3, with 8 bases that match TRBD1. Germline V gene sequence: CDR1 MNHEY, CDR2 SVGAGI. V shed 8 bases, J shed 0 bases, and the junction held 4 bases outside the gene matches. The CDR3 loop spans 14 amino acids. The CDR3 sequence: CASGTGWSTDTQYF. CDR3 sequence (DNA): TGTGCCAGCGGGACAGGTTGGAGCACAGATACGCAGTATTTT.

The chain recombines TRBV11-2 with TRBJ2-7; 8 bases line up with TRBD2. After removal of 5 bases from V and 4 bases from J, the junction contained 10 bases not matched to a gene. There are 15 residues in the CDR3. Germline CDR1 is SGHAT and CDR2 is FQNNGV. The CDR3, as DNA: TGTGCCAGCAGCACTTTAGCGGGGAGCTATTACGAGCAGTACTTC. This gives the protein CASSTLAGSYYEQYF.

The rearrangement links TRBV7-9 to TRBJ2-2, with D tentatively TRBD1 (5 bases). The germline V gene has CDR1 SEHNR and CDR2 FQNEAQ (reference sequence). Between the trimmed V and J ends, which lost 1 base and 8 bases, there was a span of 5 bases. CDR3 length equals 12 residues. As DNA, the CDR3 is TGTGCCAGCAGCTTAGGGACAGGGGAGCTGTTTTTT. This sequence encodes CASSLGTGELFF.

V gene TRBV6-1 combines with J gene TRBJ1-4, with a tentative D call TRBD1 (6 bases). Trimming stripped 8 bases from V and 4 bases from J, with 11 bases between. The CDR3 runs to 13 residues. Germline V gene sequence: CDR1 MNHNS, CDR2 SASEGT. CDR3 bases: TGTGCCAGCCTCCTCAGGGGTAATGAAAAACTGTTTTTT. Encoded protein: CASLLRGNEKLFF.

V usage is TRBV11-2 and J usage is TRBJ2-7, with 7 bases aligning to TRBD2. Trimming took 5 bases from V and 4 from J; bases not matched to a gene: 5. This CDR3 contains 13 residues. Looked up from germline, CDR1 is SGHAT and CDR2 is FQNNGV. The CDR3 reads CASSPLGGYEQYF. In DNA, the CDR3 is TGTGCCAGCAGCCCCCTGGGGGGGTACGAGCAGTACTTC.

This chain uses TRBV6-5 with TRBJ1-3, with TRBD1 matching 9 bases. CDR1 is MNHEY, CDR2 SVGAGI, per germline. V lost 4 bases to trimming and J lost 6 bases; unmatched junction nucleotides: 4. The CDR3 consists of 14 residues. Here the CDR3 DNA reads TGTGCCAGCAGTTCCGGGACAGGGATAAACACCATATATTTT. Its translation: CASSSGTGINTIYF.

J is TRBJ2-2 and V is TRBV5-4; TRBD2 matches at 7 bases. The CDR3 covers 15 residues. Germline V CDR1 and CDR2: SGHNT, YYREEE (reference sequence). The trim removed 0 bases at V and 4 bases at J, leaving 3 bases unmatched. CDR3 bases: TGTGCCAGCAGCTTGGGGACTAGGAGCACCGGGGAGCTGTTTTTT. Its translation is CASSLGTRSTGELFF.

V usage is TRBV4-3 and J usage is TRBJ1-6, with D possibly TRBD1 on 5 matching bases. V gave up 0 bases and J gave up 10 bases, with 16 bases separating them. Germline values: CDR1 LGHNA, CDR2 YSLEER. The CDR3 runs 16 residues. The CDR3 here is CASSQDQEGSGSPLHF. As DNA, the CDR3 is TGCGCCAGCAGCCAAGATCAGGAGGGGTCAGGATCACCCCTCCACTTT.